The sequence of this TCR beta chain was determined in a study of blood T cells in healthy people across ages. Background on the study: About one barcoded beta molecule per two T cells was captured by template switching.

Sample-barcoded 5' priming and a J-beta primer mix drove a second PCR of roughly 7 to 11 cycles. TCRdb ran MiXCR on the 5' RACE reads and lists one entry per CDR3 protein. Among about 640,000 distinct CDR3 sequences listed, around 54% were seen once. Overall study results and limits: There was no known CMV status for donors, so expanded clonotype changes were possibly confounded. The lack of PBMC sorting stopped any conclusive naive versus antigen-experienced comparison.

This clonotype has only a few counts. Its target is not known. The CDR3 runs 12 residues. V was cut by 5 bases and J by 7 bases, with 11 bases left in between. This sequence joins TRBV12-3 or TRBV12-4 and TRBJ2-5, with unresolved D. Material: blood. This TCR derives from a man aged 55 to 70 in good health. The chain's CDR3 is CASSLRLRTQYF. The CDR3 nucleotides read TGTGCCAGCAGTCTCCGGTTAAGGACCCAGTACTTC.